This T cell receptor beta chain was captured in a study of T cells in tuberculosis. In the study overall: The T cells targeted glucose monomycolate, a mycobacterial lipid, via CD1B. IGRA-negative adolescents, IGRA-positive adolescents with latent tuberculosis and adults with active tuberculosis formed this South African cohort. Findings of the study overall: Active tuberculosis patients had shorter CDR3-alpha; the beta difference was nonsignificant. A GMM-specific repertoire classifier reached around 85% accuracy, AUROC approximately 0.93.

In its sample, this clone was seen a few times. Its antigen remains unknown. Data came from immunoSEQ multiplex PCR; TCRdb stores just in-frame clones and leaves some out. The sample has roughly 40,000 clones; 95% are singletons. Sequenced material: PBMCs. This clonotype was sampled from a donor aged 10 to 29 with latent tuberculosis or without tuberculosis infection.

DNA for the CDR3: TGCAGCGTTGTAGGAGGAGGAGGGGTACACGAGCAGTACTTC. Protein product: CSVVGGGGVHEQYF. This chain uses TRBV29-1 with TRBJ2-7; the D gene is possibly TRBD2 (6 bases). The germline gives CDR1 SQVTM, CDR2 ANQGSEA. V lost 4 bases and J lost 5, with 18 bases in between. The CDR3 is 14 residues long.